These 21 T cell receptor beta chains were sequenced from one sample in a study of T-cell memory formation after mild COVID-19 (dated by TCRdb to 2020 to 2022). Library generation was performed with 5' RACE. Sequenced on an Illumina NovaSeq 6000. The public reads were run again by TCRdb, first through fastp at Q25 and then through MiXCR, and only productive beta chains were kept. CDR3 protein duplicates are merged, each entry listing the most common genes and DNA. This sample is represented by some 210,000 distinct CDR3 sequences; around 20% of them were singletons. The biggest ten clones account for 2% to 3% of the sample. Sequences were obtained from PBMCs or a T cell subset sorted from them (not recorded which). These receptors all stem from an adult woman who had mild COVID-19 (a few samples of this study predate the infection). The sample titles of this study are shuffled in the database, so cell type and time point are left out; the donor was told from shared clones.

The rearrangement links TRBV20-1 to TRBJ2-5; 11 positions match TRBD2. The CDR3 extends over 14 amino acids. J gave up 2 bases and V 8 bases, and 7 bases lay outside the gene matches. The germline gives CDR1 DFQATT, CDR2 SNEGSKA (reference sequence). The CDR3 here is CSPYSGGDQETQYF. The CDR3 region has the DNA TGCAGTCCTTATAGCGGGGGGGATCAAGAGACCCAGTACTTC.

The chain carries TRBV5-1 and TRBJ2-5, with 7 bases lining up with TRBD2. This CDR3 region has 17 residues. In germline, CDR1 is SGHRS, CDR2 YFSETQ. The V segment lost 4 bases and the J segment 5 bases; nucleotides outside the gene matches: 17. The CDR3 here is CASSLPAIAGLRETQYF. The CDR3 DNA reads TGCGCCAGCAGCCTGCCGGCCATAGCGGGCCTCCGGGAGACCCAGTACTTC.

This clonotype was observed a single time. The genes are TRBV20-1 and TRBJ2-7, with D maybe TRBD2 (5 bases). Germline V lookup: CDR1 DFQATT, CDR2 SNEGSKA (reference sequence). This CDR3 comprises 12 residues. V was trimmed by 1 base and J by 3 bases, leaving 7 bases between them. DNA of the CDR3: TGCAGTGCTAGAGTACGGGACTACGAGCAGTACTTC. This translates into CSARVRDYEQYF.

This clonotype was detected only a few times. This chain joins TRBV7-3 and TRBJ2-7, with D possibly matching TRBD2 (5 bases). The V gene's germline CDR1 is SGHTA and CDR2 FQGTGA. The CDR3 runs 15 residues. Deletions cut 2 bases from V and 7 bases from J, with 18 bases between. The DNA for the CDR3 is TGTGCCAGCAGCTTAGGATCTAGCTCATCGGGGGAGCAGTACTTC. This gives the protein CASSLGSSSSGEQYF.

As DNA, the CDR3 is TGCGCCAGCAGTCGATCGGACAGTAATAATGAAAAACTGTTTTTT. Its protein product is CASSRSDSNNEKLFF. The chain couples TRBV5-1 to TRBJ1-4; D may be TRBD1 (6 bases). Germline V lookup: CDR1 SGHRS, CDR2 YFSETQ. The CDR3 loop spans 15 amino acids. V lost 5 bases and J lost 4, with 15 bases in between.

In this sample, this clonotype turned up a few times. V usage is TRBV12-3 or TRBV12-4 and J usage is TRBJ1-6; D unclear. The length of the CDR3 is 14 residues. Trimming removed 6 bases at V and 7 bases at J, with 13 bases between. The CDR3 region is CASSLGSGNSPLHF. The CDR3 coding sequence is TGTGCCAGCAGCCTGGGGTCCGGGAATTCACCCCTCCACTTT.

V gene TRBV24-1 combines with J gene TRBJ1-2; possibly TRBD1 for D (6 bases). Trimming pared 5 bases from V and 7 bases from J, leaving 10 bases between. The length of the CDR3 is 12 residues. CDR1 KGHDR and CDR2 SFDVKD come from the germline V gene. This chain's CDR3 is CATSVQGLGYTF. CDR3 DNA sequence: TGTGCCACCAGTGTACAGGGACTTGGCTACACCTTC.

The V and J genes are TRBV12-3 or TRBV12-4 and TRBJ1-2, with D perhaps TRBD1 (5 bases). Trimming removed 0 bases from V and 0 bases from J, with 8 bases in between. CDR3 length: 15 residues. The CDR3 is CASSLAGTSNYGYTF. For the CDR3, the DNA is TGTGCCAGCAGTTTAGCTGGGACCTCTAACTATGGCTACACCTTC.

The V gene is TRBV20-1, the J gene TRBJ2-7; 8 bases fit TRBD2. The CDR3 length is 16 residues. Unmatched junction bases numbered 10, after V lost 1 base and J lost 2 bases. CDR1 DFQATT and CDR2 SNEGSKA come from the germline V gene (reference sequence). The CDR3 region is CSARAPRAGVTYEQYF. For the CDR3, the DNA is TGCAGTGCTAGAGCTCCCCGAGCGGGAGTTACCTACGAGCAGTACTTC.

This chain joins TRBV24-1 and TRBJ2-4; 8 nucleotides align to TRBD1. In germline, CDR1 is KGHDR, CDR2 SFDVKD. V dropped 7 bases and J dropped 8; count of bases not matched to a gene: 9. The CDR3 spans 14 residues. This CDR3 is CATSLTGGSDIQYF. CDR3 DNA: TGTGCCACCAGCCTTACAGGGGGGTCGGACATTCAGTACTTC.

V and J are TRBV5-1 and TRBJ1-3; TRBD1 matches at 8 bases. From germline, CDR1 is SGHRS and CDR2 YFSETQ. This CDR3 region has 17 residues. With 0 bases clipped from V and 1 base from J, the junction kept 6 bases outside the gene matches. DNA for the CDR3: TGCGCCAGCAGCTTGGAGGGACAGGCCCGATCTGGAAACACCATATATTTT. Translated, it gives CASSLEGQARSGNTIYF.

The V call is TRBV12-3 or TRBV12-4, the J call TRBJ2-5; 7 positions agree with TRBD1. Losses at the gene ends were 5 bases for V and 2 bases for J; bases not matched to a gene: 2. The CDR3 extends over 13 amino acids. The CDR3 nucleotides read TGTGCCAGCAGTGGGACAGATCAAGAGACCCAGTACTTC. This gives the protein CASSGTDQETQYF.

This rearrangement joins TRBV28 to TRBJ2-4, with D unclear. The CDR3 sequence is 16 residues long. Trimming took off 5 bases at V and 3 bases at J, with 17 bases between the two ends. CDR1 is MDHEN and CDR2 is SYDVKM in the germline V gene. CDR3 region: CASSPQYKGYKNIQYF. The CDR3 nucleotides are TGTGCCAGCAGTCCCCAGTATAAGGGATACAAAAACATTCAGTACTTC.

This clonotype has a handful of counts. The chain couples TRBV7-2 to TRBJ2-5; 10 positions match TRBD1. J lost 5 bases, V lost 4 bases, and 1 base had no gene match. CDR3 length equals 13 residues. Per the germline V gene, CDR1 is SGHTA and CDR2 is FQGNSA. Here the CDR3 DNA reads TGTGCCAGCAGCTGGGACAGGGGTGAGACCCAGTACTTC. Translated: CASSWDRGETQYF.

This rearrangement joins TRBV11-1 to TRBJ2-7; D not certain. This CDR3 is 14 amino acids long. V was clipped by 5 bases and J by 1 base, with 12 bases between them. CDR1 and CDR2 (germline): SGHAT, FQDESV (reference sequence). Written as DNA, the CDR3 is TGTGCCAGCAGCAGGGATATTATTTCCTACGAGCAGTACTTC. Protein: CASSRDIISYEQYF.

This clonotype has just one count. The chain joins TRBV7-9 to TRBJ2-2, with D uncertain. There are 14 residues in the CDR3. Trimming stripped 3 bases from V and 5 bases from J, with 10 bases between. Per germline, CDR1 SEHNR and CDR2 FQNEAQ (reference sequence). For the CDR3, the DNA is TGTGCCAGCAGCTTCAAGGGCCGGACCGGGGAGCTGTTTTTT. It translates to CASSFKGRTGELFF.

Many counts were recorded for this clonotype. This chain joins TRBV27 and TRBJ2-7; 9 bases map to TRBD2. Germline V gives CDR1 MNHEY, CDR2 SMNVEV (reference sequence). Trimming cost V 3 bases and J 4 bases; bases outside gene matches: 10. CDR3 length equals 16 residues. The CDR3 nucleotides read TGTGCCAGCAGTTTCGGCGTGGGCGGGGGGGCGTACGAGCAGTACTTC. It specifies CASSFGVGGGAYEQYF.

This rearrangement joins TRBV12-3 or TRBV12-4 to TRBJ1-2; D gene unclear. The CDR3 is 12 residues long. V lost 7 bases and J 8 bases, leaving 14 bases between the germline ends. CDR3 sequence reads: CASTPRAGGYTF. The CDR3 coding sequence is TGTGCCAGCACCCCTCGAGCTGGCGGCTACACCTTC.

The chain links TRBV24-1 to TRBJ2-7; no clear D. Trimming shortened V by 5 bases and J by 3 bases, and 16 bases separated the two germline ends. The CDR3 is made up of 15 amino acids. Germline values: CDR1 KGHDR, CDR2 SFDVKD. This CDR3 reads CATSGALVLVYEQYF. CDR3 nucleotide sequence: TGTGCCACCAGTGGCGCGCTAGTTTTGGTCTACGAGCAGTACTTC.

In its sample, this clonotype was seen many times. The J gene is TRBJ2-1, the V gene TRBV24-1; the match to TRBD2 covers 9 bases. Per the germline V gene, CDR1 is KGHDR and CDR2 is SFDVKD. This CDR3 is built from 16 residues. V dropped 2 bases and J dropped 5; count of bases not matched to a gene: 6. This CDR3 reads CATSDWTSAFHNEQFF. Here the CDR3 DNA reads TGTGCCACCAGTGATTGGACTAGCGCATTTCACAATGAGCAGTTCTTC.

This clonotype came up a few times. The V gene is TRBV9, the J gene TRBJ1-5, with 7 bases aligning to TRBD1. The CDR3 runs to 16 residues. V was clipped by 0 bases and J by 6 bases; unmatched bases: 9. The V gene's germline CDR1 is SGDLS and CDR2 YYNGEE. CDR3: CASSVGKGGAGQPQHF. The CDR3 region has the DNA TGTGCCAGCAGCGTAGGAAAAGGGGGCGCGGGTCAGCCCCAGCATTTT.